This passage covers 9 T cell receptor beta chains from one sample sequenced in a study of blood T cell repertoires in COVID-19. Assay used: immunoSEQ multiplex PCR; TCRdb lists only in-frame clones, some missing. The sample includes roughly 250,000 clones, about 86% seen only once; the top ten take about 12%. Sequenced: peripheral blood. Receptors originate from a woman between 25 and 40 years old with COVID-19, enrolled during active disease.

The chain links TRBV28 to TRBJ1-2, with a tentative D call TRBD1 (6 bases). The CDR3 sequence is 16 residues long. Per germline, CDR1 MDHEN and CDR2 SYDVKM. Trimming removed 4 bases at V and 8 bases at J, with 23 bases between. The CDR3 sequence: CASSYPIQGARWGYTF. CDR3 nucleotide sequence: TGTGCCAGCAGTTACCCAATACAGGGTGCTCGGTGGGGCTACACCTTC.

The V call is TRBV1, the J call TRBJ2-4; whether TRBD1, the table's D call, matches the DNA was not checked. TRBV1 constitutes a pseudogene. The CDR3 covers 14 residues. Here the CDR3 DNA reads TGCTTCTGGAGGGGACAGATAGCCAAAAACATTCAGTACTTC. It is translated as CFWRGQIAKNIQYF.

This chain joins TRBV4-1 and TRBJ1-1; weak D call: TRBD1 (5 bases). Trimming stripped 3 bases from V and 2 bases from J, with 13 bases between. The CDR3 runs to 15 residues. The germline gives CDR1 MGHRA, CDR2 YSYEKL. This CDR3 is CASSQYQTVNTEAFF. The CDR3 DNA is TGCGCCAGCAGCCAGTACCAGACAGTTAACACTGAAGCTTTCTTT.

The chain is built from TRBV24-1 and TRBJ2-1; D may be TRBD2 (6 bases). Germline CDR1 KGHDR, CDR2 SFDVKD. Deletions cut 3 bases from V and 0 bases from J, with 14 bases between. This CDR3 is 17 amino acids long. For the CDR3, the DNA is TGTGCCACCAGTGATCCTAATCGGGGGAGCTCCTACAATGAGCAGTTCTTC. This codes for CATSDPNRGSSYNEQFF.

CDR3 in DNA: TGTGCCAGCAGCTTAACCGCCAGCGGGGGGGGCACCGGGGAGCTGTTTTTT. It encodes CASSLTASGGGTGELFF. The chain joins TRBV11-2 to TRBJ2-2; 10 bases match TRBD2. The CDR3 covers 17 residues. CDR1 is SGHAT and CDR2 is FQNNGV in the germline V gene. The V and J ends lost 2 bases and 4 bases, in that order; junction bases with no gene match: 7.

V gene TRBV6-1 combines with J gene TRBJ2-7, with 8 bases matching TRBD2. The CDR3 is 15 amino acids. Trimming removed 2 bases from V and 3 bases from J; junction bases left unmatched: 6. CDR1 and CDR2 (germline): MNHNS, SASEGT. CDR3 residues: CASSEITSGGYEQYF. In nucleotides, the CDR3 is TGTGCCAGCAGTGAAATAACTAGCGGAGGCTACGAGCAGTACTTC.

This clone occurred once. The rearrangement joins TRBV4-1 to TRBJ2-3; tentatively, D is TRBD1 (5 bases). The CDR3 contains 16 residues. Germline V CDR1 and CDR2: MGHRA, YSYEKL. Trimming shortened V by 3 bases and J by 5 bases, and 18 bases separated the two germline ends. CDR3 sequence reads: CASSQAPAGFQDTQYF. CDR3 DNA sequence: TGCGCCAGCAGCCAGGCCCCCGCAGGGTTCCAAGATACGCAGTATTTT.

The chain employs TRBV2 and TRBJ2-3, with 7 bases fitting TRBD2. V trimming: 2 bases; J trimming: 2 bases; junction bases outside the gene matches: 10. The CDR3 sequence is 17 residues long. Germline CDR1 reads SNHLY; CDR2 reads FYNNEI. The CDR3 coding sequence is TGTGCCAGCAGTGAAACCCCGGGACTAACTTACACAGATACGCAGTATTTT. It encodes CASSETPGLTYTDTQYF. Combining the CDR3 with reference TRBV2 and TRBJ2-3 gives the whole variable domain EPEVTQTPSHQVTQMGQEVILRCVPISNHLYFYWYRQILGQKVEFLVSFYNNEISEKSEIFDDQFSVERPDGSNFTLKIRSTKLEDSAMYFCASSETPGLTYTDTQYFGPGTRLTVL.

The table lists this clone with a count of one. The rearrangement uses TRBV27 and TRBJ2-7; D is ambiguous. Germline CDR1 is MNHEY and CDR2 is SMNVEV (reference sequence). The germline V and J ends were trimmed by 8 bases and 6 bases, with 17 bases remaining between them. The CDR3 sequence is 13 residues long. CDR3 nucleotides: TGTGCCAGCCAAACCGGGTTTCGGTCCGAGCAGTACTTC. Its translation: CASQTGFRSEQYF.